Here is one T cell receptor (beta chain) with its context. What it binds is not known. Several immunoSEQ 96-well plates shared each subset's DNA, each plate a replicate. Authors' analysis steps: ImmunoSEQ sequences covered only the junction and lacked quality scores; filtering therefore differed. Method: immunoSEQ multiplex PCR; TCRdb's copy keeps in-frame clones and lacks some. V and J calls and clone size come straight from that table; D and trimming were deduced from the DNA. Among some 630,000 clones listed, about two thirds were seen once. Germline V gene lookup returns CDR1 SGHNT and CDR2 YYREEE (reference sequence). The CDR3 loop spans 15 amino acids. The V end was cut by 2 bases, the J end by 6 bases, with 15 bases between. The data stem from a study of shared clonotypes between healthy human individuals. About the research overall: Three CD4 naive, three CD4 memory, two CD8 naive and one CD8 memory plate were used per donor.

General study points: Sharing across four donors was seen in about 5% of naive CD4 clonotypes.

This TCR was recovered from a woman in her 30s in good health. Sequenced sample: memory CD4+ T cells sorted from blood. Noted subset: CD45RA-negative fraction. The rearrangement links TRBV5-4 to TRBJ2-1; possible D gene TRBD2, 7 bases. The chain's CDR3 is CASSLGGRGANEQFF. CDR3 coding DNA: TGTGCCAGCAGCTTAGGAGGGAGGGGGGCCAATGAGCAGTTCTTC.